This TCR beta chain comes out of a study of technical replicates of blood from a handful of donors (dated by TCRdb to 2016 to 2017). This clone was recorded only once. The antigen it recognizes is unknown. Within one base of it there is no much larger clone, and no base qualities were kept. From a lookup of the germline V gene (reference sequence), CDR1 and CDR2 are SGHKS and YYEKEE. The V and J ends are trimmed by 3 bases and 6 bases, leaving 6 bases between them. Including the terminal cysteine and phenylalanine, the CDR3 comprises 11 residues. Only the CDR3 DNA stays, 33 bases, in frame from base 1. Libraries came from the immunoSEQ multiplex PCR assay. TCRdb provides this immuneACCESS table in a form limited to in-frame rearrangements. Some clones are lacking; in checked studies, under half of them reflect an unresolved V gene, and why the rest are absent is not known. The sample table contains approximately 68,000 clones; only one count was recorded for around 97% of them. The ten largest clones take up more than 0.25% of the sample.

The V gene is TRBV5-5 and the J gene is TRBJ1-1; the D gene identity is not certain. Source material: T cells isolated from PBMCs. This receptor was identified in a human donor in good health. DNA sequence: TGTGCCAGCAGCTCATCCCCTGAAGCTTTCTTT. It codes for CASSSSPEAFF.